These T cell receptor beta chains were read from a single sample in a study of PD-1 blockade in classical Hodgkin lymphoma. TCRdb's copy holds only in-frame clones and misses some; the assay was immunoSEQ multiplex PCR. The sample lists 43,000 or so clones, 88% occurring once. Source: peripheral blood mononuclear cells (PBMCs), taken at baseline. Source of these receptors: a human donor with classical Hodgkin lymphoma. CDR3s include the opening cysteine and the closing phenylalanine or tryptophan. Fields, in order: V gene, J gene, D gene, clone size, CDR3 DNA, CDR3 protein. The D gene is left open where the match is weak. Expanded clones get a size class; other rows say once, few or many, or leave the size out.

TRBV15	TRBJ1-5	NA	NA	TGTGCCACCAGCAGAGATCCTCCCCGGAATAGCAATCAGCCCCAGCATTTT	CATSRDPPRNSNQPQHF
TRBV28	TRBJ2-7	TRBD1	NA	TGTGCCAGCAGTTTAGGGACAGGGTGGAACTCTTGGTGGGAGCAGTACTTC	CASSLGTGWNSWWEQYF
TRBV6-5	TRBJ1-3	NA	NA	TGTGCCAGCAGTTACAGCTCTGGAAACACCATATATTTT	CASSYSSGNTIYF
TRBV6-1	TRBJ2-7	TRBD2	NA	TGTGCCAGCAGTGAAGTCGGTAGCGGGGCCTACGAGCAGTACTTC	CASSEVGSGAYEQYF
TRBV7-7	TRBJ1-5	NA	NA	TGTGCTAGCAGCCAGAAAGAGAGGACGCGGGGGGTTAAAAGCAATCAGCCCCAGCATTTT	CASSQKERTRGVKSNQPQHF
TRBV27	TRBJ2-2	TRBD2	few	TGTGCCAGCAGTTTACGCCCAGCGGGGGGGGCCGGTGGCACCGGGGAGCTGTTTTTT	CASSLRPAGGAGGTGELFF
TRBV5-1	TRBJ2-3	TRBD2	NA	TGCGCCAGCAGCCCACGGGGACTAGTGGGCACAGATACGCAGTATTTT	CASSPRGLVGTDTQYF
TRBV27	TRBJ2-7	NA	NA	TGTGCCAGCAGTTTGTACAGGGAATGGGACGAGCAGTACTTC	CASSLYREWDEQYF
TRBV20-1	TRBJ2-1	NA	NA	TGCAGTGCTAGCAGGCGGGATGAGCAGTTCTTC	CSASRRDEQFF
TRBV6-4	TRBJ2-1	NA	NA	TGTGCCAGCAGTGACAGGGGGGGGGACTACAATGAGCAGTTCTTC	CASSDRGGDYNEQFF
TRBV6-5	TRBJ2-4	NA	few	TGTGCCAGCAGTTACTCGGGAACAGGGCCCAAAAACATTCAGTACTTC	CASSYSGTGPKNIQYF
TRBV7-2	TRBJ2-2	NA	NA	TGTGCCAGCAGAAGGACAGTTACCGGGGAGCTGTTTTTT	CASRRTVTGELFF
TRBV9	TRBJ2-2	NA	NA	TGTGCCAGCCGAGAGGACAGGAACACCGGGGAGCTGTTTTTT	CASREDRNTGELFF
TRBV6-5	TRBJ2-7	NA	NA	TGTGCCAGCTCGGAGGGATTCGTCTACGAGCAGTACTTC	CASSEGFVYEQYF
TRBV7-3	TRBJ2-1	NA	NA	TGTGCCAGCAGCCTCATGGGACCACCTGAGGTCTATGAGCAGTTCTTC	CASSLMGPPEVYEQFF
TRBV15	TRBJ2-7	TRBD2	NA	TGTGCCACCAGCCCGACCGGGACTAGCTCCTACGAGCAGTACTTC	CATSPTGTSSYEQYF
TRBV7-2	TRBJ2-7	NA	NA	TGTGCCAGCAGCTTAGTTCTAAGGCGTTACGAGCAGTACTTC	CASSLVLRRYEQYF
TRBV7-9	TRBJ2-5	TRBD1	NA	TGTGCCAGCAGTCAAAATGGACAGGGAGAGACCCAGTACTTC	CASSQNGQGETQYF
TRBV5-4	TRBJ2-7	TRBD1	NA	TGTGCCAGCAGCTTCACCGGGACAGCCTACGAGCAGTACTTC	CASSFTGTAYEQYF
TRBV29-1	TRBJ2-5	NA	NA	TGCAGCGTTGATTCTGGGAGTTGGGAGACCCAGTACTTC	CSVDSGSWETQYF
TRBV7-6	TRBJ2-7	NA	NA	TGTGCCAGCAGCTTAGTAGCGGTCCCGGCCTACGAGCAGTACTTC	CASSLVAVPAYEQYF
TRBV9	TRBJ2-7	TRBD2	NA	TGTGCCAGCAGCGTAGCAGCGGGAGGACCTTCTATCTACGAGCAGTACTTC	CASSVAAGGPSIYEQYF
TRBV5-1	TRBJ1-2	NA	NA	TGCGCCAGCCAGGTTATATCGGTTCGAAAGATCTATGGCTACACCTTC	CASQVISVRKIYGYTF
TRBV29-1	TRBJ2-2	TRBD2	NA	TGCAGCATTGAAGATCACGCTAGCGGGGTGTCCGGGGAGCTGTTTTTT	CSIEDHASGVSGELFF
TRBV6-5	TRBJ1-4	NA	once	TGTGCCAGCAGTTACAATAATGAAAAACTGTTTTTT	CASSYNNEKLFF
TRBV27	TRBJ2-2	NA	NA	TGTGCCAGCAGTTTATGGGGGGCCGGGGAGCTGTTTTTT	CASSLWGAGELFF
TRBV7-8	TRBJ2-7	TRBD1	NA	TGTGCCAGCAGCTTACGGATCGGGCAGGGGGCCTACGAGCAGTACTTC	CASSLRIGQGAYEQYF
TRBV19	TRBJ2-5	TRBD1	NA	TGTGCCAGTAGTCCTAATCCGGGACAGGGGAGAGAGACCCAGTACTTC	CASSPNPGQGRETQYF